This is a list of T cell receptor beta chains from one sample in a study of PD-1 blockade in mismatch repair-deficient tumors. The method was immunoSEQ multiplex PCR; TCRdb's version includes in-frame clones alone and lacks a portion of them. In the table there are about 79,000 clones, 80% to 90% of which are singletons. The sequences come from peripheral blood, collected 44 weeks after starting pembrolizumab. These receptors were obtained from an adult with mismatch repair-deficient cancer. Both conserved end residues are part of each CDR3. The order of the fields is V gene, D gene, clone size, J gene, CDR3 protein, CDR3 DNA. A D gene is named only where the DNA matches it firmly. Expanded clones get a size class; other rows say once, few or many, or leave the size out.

TRBV5-6	.	.	TRBJ2-2	CASSLLGTSTGELFF	TGTGCCAGCAGCTTGCTGGGTACGTCCACCGGGGAGCTGTTTTTT
TRBV27	TRBD1	.	TRBJ2-7	CASSSDRGRHEQYF	TGTGCCAGCAGTTCGGACAGGGGGCGCCACGAGCAGTACTTC
TRBV5-6	TRBD1	.	TRBJ2-5	CASSSLDRLQETQYF	TGTGCCAGCAGCTCGCTGGACAGGCTACAAGAGACCCAGTACTTC
TRBV18	TRBD2	.	TRBJ2-2	CASSPASGRTNTGELFF	TGTGCCAGCTCACCAGCTAGCGGGAGGACTAACACCGGGGAGCTGTTTTTT
TRBV7-9	.	few	TRBJ2-2	CASSFARDPGELFF	TGTGCCAGCAGCTTCGCCAGGGACCCCGGGGAGCTGTTTTTT
TRBV5-6	.	.	TRBJ2-7	CASSLMSGRPYEQYF	TGTGCCAGCAGCTTGATGTCGGGCAGGCCCTACGAGCAGTACTTC
TRBV11-2	TRBD1	.	TRBJ1-2	CASSSLRQGANYGYTF	TGTGCCAGCAGCTCTCTCAGACAGGGGGCGAACTATGGCTACACCTTC
TRBV4-1	.	.	TRBJ2-5	CASSQDQETQYF	TGCGCCAGCAGCCAGGACCAAGAGACCCAGTACTTC
TRBV5-1	TRBD1	.	TRBJ1-3	CASSVQPGQSSGNTIYF	TGCGCCAGCAGCGTGCAACCGGGACAGAGCTCTGGAAACACCATATATTTT
TRBV11-2	.	few	TRBJ1-2	CASSLTAYGEGYTF	TGTGCCAGCAGCTTAACAGCCTACGGGGAGGGCTACACCTTC
TRBV6-5	.	.	TRBJ2-3	CASSYSGWTDTQYF	TGTGCCAGCAGTTATTCGGGATGGACAGATACGCAGTATTTT
TRBV6-1	.	once	TRBJ2-3	CASSEGVHKTTDTQYF	TGTGCCAGCAGTGAGGGGGTCCACAAAACTACAGATACGCAGTATTTT
TRBV6-5	TRBD2	.	TRBJ2-2	CARGPLAGDHGELFF	TGTGCCAGGGGCCCACTAGCGGGAGACCACGGGGAGCTGTTTTTT
TRBV6-5	.	.	TRBJ1-2	CASSYSTGFGYTF	TGTGCCAGCAGTTACAGTACGGGTTTTGGCTACACCTTC
TRBV5-4	TRBD1	once	TRBJ2-5	CASSLGGQGGETQYF	TGTGCCAGCAGCTTGGGGGGACAGGGTGGGGAGACCCAGTACTTC
TRBV6-6	.	.	TRBJ1-2	CASSYSDTNYGYTF	TGTGCCAGCAGTTACTCAGACACAAACTATGGCTACACCTTC
TRBV11-3	TRBD2	.	TRBJ2-5	CASSLAGLEETQYF	TGTGCCAGCAGCCTAGCCGGACTAGAAGAGACCCAGTACTTC
TRBV11-1	TRBD2	.	TRBJ2-5	CASSPTPRTSGRRETQYF	TGTGCCAGCAGCCCGACGCCCAGGACTAGCGGGAGGCGGGAGACCCAGTACTTC
TRBV18	TRBD2	.	TRBJ2-7	CASSSTSGSPPGEQYF	TGTGCCAGCTCATCAACTAGCGGGAGCCCCCCGGGGGAGCAGTACTTC
TRBV6-5	.	.	TRBJ2-1	CASRNSNEQFF	TGTGCCAGCAGGAACAGCAATGAGCAGTTCTTC
TRBV7-9	.	.	TRBJ2-1	CASTREGGEQFF	TGTGCCAGCACCCGCGAGGGTGGTGAGCAGTTCTTC
TRBV28	.	few	TRBJ2-3	CASSRTDTQYF	TGTGCCAGCAGCCGGACAGATACGCAGTATTTT
TRBV10-3	.	.	TRBJ2-7	CAITAETSYGQYF	TGTGCCATCACCGCCGAAACAAGCTACGGTCAGTACTTC
TRBV5-1	TRBD1	.	TRBJ2-7	CASSMDLTGGSYEQYF	TGCGCCAGCAGCATGGACCTGACAGGGGGTTCCTACGAGCAGTACTTC